This T cell receptor beta chain was recorded in a study of PD-L1 blockade in urothelial cancer. Study-wide context: Blood analysis was done at 3 weeks (second dose) and 6 weeks after treatment began. Findings and limits, study-wide: Expansion of tumor-associated blood clones at 3 weeks was greater in durable-benefit patients.

Some clones are missing from TCRdb's copy, which holds only in-frame ones; the method was immunoSEQ multiplex PCR. Among 83,000 or so clones, approximately 82% were seen once, and the ten largest hold 8.4%. Indicated time point: peripheral blood 6 weeks after treatment start. Patients were diagnosed with urothelial carcinoma, either locally advanced or metastatic. On this clone: Its antigen is still unknown.

V lost 5 bases, J lost 7 bases, and 9 bases stayed unmatched. CDR3 length equals 14 residues. Germline CDR1 reads LNHDA; CDR2 reads SQIVND (reference sequence). Sequencing was performed on PBMCs, taken around atezolizumab (anti-PD-L1) treatment. The chain uses TRBV19 and TRBJ1-2, with TRBD1 identical over 8 bases. The TCR originated in a man aged 65-85 years with urothelial cancer. CDR3 amino acids: CASSPRQGSSGYTF. DNA of the CDR3: TGTGCCAGTAGTCCCCGACAGGGGAGTAGTGGCTACACCTTC.